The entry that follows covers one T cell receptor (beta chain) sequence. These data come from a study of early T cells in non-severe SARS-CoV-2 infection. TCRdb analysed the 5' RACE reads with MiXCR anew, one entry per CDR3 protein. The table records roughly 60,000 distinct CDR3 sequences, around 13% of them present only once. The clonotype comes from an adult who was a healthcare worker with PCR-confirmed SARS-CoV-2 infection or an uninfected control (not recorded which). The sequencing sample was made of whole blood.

The CDR3: CASSLAQGSPLHF. In DNA, the CDR3 is TGTGCCAGCAGCTTAGCCCAGGGTTCACCCCTCCACTTT. The rearrangement links TRBV7-6 to TRBJ1-6, with D tentatively TRBD1 (5 bases). This CDR3 region has 13 residues. Trimming cost V 0 bases and J 9 bases, with 6 bases left between them. CDR1 SGHVS and CDR2 FNYEAQ come from the germline V gene.